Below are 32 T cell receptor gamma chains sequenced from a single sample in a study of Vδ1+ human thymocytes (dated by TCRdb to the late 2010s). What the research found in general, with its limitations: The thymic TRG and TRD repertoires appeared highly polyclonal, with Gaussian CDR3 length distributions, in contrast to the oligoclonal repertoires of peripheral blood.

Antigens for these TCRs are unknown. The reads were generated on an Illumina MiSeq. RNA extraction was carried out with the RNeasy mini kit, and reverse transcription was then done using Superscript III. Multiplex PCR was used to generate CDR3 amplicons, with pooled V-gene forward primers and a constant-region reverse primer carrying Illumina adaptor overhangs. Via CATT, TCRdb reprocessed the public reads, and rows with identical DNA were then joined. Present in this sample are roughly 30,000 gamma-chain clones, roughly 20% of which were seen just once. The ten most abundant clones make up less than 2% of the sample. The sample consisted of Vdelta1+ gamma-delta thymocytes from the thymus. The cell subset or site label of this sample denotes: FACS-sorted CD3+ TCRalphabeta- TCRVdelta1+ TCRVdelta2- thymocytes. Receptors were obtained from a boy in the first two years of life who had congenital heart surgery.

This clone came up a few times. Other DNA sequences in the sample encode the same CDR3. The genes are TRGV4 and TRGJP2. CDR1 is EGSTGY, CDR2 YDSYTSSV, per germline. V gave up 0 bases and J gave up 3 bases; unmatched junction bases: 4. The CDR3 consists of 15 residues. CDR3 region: CATWDGPGSDWIKTF. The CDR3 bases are TGTGCCACCTGGGATGGGCCGGGTAGTGATTGGATCAAGACGTTT.

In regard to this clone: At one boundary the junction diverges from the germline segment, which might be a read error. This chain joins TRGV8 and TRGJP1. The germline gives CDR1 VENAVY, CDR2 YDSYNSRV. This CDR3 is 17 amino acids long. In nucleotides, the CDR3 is TGTGCCACCCGGGATAGGCGGAATCATACCACTGGTTGGTTCAAGATATTT. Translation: CATRDRRNHTTGWFKIF.

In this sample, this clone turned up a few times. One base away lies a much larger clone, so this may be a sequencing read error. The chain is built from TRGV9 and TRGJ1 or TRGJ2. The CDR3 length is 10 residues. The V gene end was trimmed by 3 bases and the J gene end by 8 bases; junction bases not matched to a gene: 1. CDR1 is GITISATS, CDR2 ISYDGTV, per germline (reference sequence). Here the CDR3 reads CALWEHKKLF. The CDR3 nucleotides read TGTGCCTTGTGGGAGCATAAGAAACTCTTT.

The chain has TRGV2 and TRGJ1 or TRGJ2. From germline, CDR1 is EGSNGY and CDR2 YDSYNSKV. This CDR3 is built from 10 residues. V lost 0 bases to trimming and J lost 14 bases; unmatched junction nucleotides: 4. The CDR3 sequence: CATWDGRELF. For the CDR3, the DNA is TGTGCCACCTGGGACGGGAGGGAACTCTTT.

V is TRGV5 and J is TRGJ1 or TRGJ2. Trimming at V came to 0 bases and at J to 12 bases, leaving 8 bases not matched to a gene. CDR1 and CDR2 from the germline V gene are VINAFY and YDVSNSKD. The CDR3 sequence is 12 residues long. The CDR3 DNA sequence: TGTGCCACCTGGGACAGGCAAGGTTCGAAACTCTTT. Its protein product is CATWDRQGSKLF.

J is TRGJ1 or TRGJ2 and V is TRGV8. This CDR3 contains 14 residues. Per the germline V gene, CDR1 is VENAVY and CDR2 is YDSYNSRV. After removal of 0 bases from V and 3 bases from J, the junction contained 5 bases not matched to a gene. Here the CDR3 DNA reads TGTGCCACCTGGGATAGGCTTGTTTATTATAAGAAACTCTTT. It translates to CATWDRLVYYKKLF.

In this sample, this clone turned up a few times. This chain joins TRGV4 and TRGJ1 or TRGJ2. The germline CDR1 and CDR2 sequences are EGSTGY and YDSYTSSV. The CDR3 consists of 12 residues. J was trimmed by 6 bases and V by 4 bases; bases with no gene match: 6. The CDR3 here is CATWEFRYKKLF. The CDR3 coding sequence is TGTGCCACCTGGGAGTTCCGTTATAAGAAACTCTTT.

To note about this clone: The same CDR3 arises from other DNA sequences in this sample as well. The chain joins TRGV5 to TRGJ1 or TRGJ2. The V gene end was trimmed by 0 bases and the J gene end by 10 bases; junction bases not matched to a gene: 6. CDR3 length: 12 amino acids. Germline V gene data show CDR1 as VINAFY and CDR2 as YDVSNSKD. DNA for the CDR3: TGTGCCACCTGGGACAGGCCGGAGAAGAAACTCTTT. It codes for CATWDRPEKKLF.

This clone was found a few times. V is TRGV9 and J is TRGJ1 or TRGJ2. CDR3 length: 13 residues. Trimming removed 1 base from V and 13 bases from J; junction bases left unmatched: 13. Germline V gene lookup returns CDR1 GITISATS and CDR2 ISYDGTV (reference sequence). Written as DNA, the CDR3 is TGTGCCTTGTGGGAGGTCCCGAAAATTTTTAAACTCTTT. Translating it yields CALWEVPKIFKLF.

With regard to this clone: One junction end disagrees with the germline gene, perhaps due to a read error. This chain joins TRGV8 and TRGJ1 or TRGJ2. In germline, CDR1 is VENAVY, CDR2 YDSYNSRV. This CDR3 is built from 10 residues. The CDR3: CATWDRLIVF. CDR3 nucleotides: TGTGCCACCTGGGATCGTTTAATTGTCTTT.

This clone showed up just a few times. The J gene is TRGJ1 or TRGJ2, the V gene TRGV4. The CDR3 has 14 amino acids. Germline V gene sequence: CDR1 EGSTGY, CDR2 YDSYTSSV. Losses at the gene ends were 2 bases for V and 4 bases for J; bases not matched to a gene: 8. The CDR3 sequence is CATWDVYGYYKKLF. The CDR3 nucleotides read TGTGCCACCTGGGATGTTTATGGGTATTATAAGAAACTCTTT.

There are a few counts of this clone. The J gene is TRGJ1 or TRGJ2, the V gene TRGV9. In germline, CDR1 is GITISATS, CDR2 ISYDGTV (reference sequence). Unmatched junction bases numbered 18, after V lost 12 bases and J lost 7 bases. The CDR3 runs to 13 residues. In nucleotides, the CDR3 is TGTGCCACCTGGGATTTAACGGACTATAAGAAACTCTTT. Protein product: CATWDLTDYKKLF.

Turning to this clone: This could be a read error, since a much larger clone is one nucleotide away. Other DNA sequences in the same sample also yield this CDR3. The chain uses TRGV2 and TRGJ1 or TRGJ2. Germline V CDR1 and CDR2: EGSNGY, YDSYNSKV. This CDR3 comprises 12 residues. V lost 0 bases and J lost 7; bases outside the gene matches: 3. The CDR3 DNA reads TGTGCCACCTGGGACGGGGACTATAAGAAACTCTTT. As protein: CATWDGDYKKLF.

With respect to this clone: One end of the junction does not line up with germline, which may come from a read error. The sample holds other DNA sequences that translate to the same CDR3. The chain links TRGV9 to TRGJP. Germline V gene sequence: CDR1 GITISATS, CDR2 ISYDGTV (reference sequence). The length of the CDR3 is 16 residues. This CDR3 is CALWEVHELGKKIKVF. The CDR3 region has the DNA TGTGCCTTGTGGGAGGTGCACGAGTTGGGCAAAAAAATCAAGGTATTC.

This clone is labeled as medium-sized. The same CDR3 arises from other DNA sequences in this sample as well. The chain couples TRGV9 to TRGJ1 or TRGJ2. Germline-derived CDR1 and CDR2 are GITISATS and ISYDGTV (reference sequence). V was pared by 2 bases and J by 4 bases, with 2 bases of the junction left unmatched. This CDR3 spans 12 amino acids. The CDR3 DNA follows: TGTGCCTTGTGGGAGGGCTATTATAAGAAACTCTTT. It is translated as CALWEGYYKKLF.

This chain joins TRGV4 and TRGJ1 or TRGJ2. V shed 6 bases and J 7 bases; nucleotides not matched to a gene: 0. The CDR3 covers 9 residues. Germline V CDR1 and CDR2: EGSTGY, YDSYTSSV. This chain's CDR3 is CATWYKKLF. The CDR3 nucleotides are TGTGCCACCTGGTATAAGAAACTCTTT.

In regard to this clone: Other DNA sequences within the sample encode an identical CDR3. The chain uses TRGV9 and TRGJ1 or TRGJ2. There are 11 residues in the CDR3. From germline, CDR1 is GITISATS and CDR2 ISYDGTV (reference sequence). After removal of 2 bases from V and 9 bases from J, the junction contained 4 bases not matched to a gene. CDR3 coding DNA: TGTGCCTTGTGGGAGGCACCTAAGAAACTCTTT. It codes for CALWEAPKKLF.

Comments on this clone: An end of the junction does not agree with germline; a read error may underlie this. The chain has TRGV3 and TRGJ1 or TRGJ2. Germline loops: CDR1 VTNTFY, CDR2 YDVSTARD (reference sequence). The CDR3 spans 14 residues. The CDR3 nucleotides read TGTGCCACCTGGGACAGGCCATGTTATCATAAGAAACTCTTT. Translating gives CATWDRPCYHKKLF.

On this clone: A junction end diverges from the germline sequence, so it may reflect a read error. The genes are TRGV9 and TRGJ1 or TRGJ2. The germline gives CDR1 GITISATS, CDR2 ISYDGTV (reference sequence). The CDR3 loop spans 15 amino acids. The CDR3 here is CALWEVSSNGYRKLF. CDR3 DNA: TGTGCCTTGTGGGAGGTCTCCTCGAACGGTTATAGGAAACTCTTT.

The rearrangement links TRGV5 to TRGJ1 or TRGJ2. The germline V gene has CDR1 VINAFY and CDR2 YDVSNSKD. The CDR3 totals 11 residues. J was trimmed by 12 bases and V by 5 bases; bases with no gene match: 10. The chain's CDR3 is CATWAPRRKLF. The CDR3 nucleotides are TGTGCCACCTGGGCCCCAAGGAGGAAACTCTTT.

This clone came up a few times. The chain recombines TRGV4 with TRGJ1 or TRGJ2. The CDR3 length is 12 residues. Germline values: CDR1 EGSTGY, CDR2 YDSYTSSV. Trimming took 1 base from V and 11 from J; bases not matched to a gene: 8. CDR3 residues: CATWDGMREKLF. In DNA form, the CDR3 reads TGTGCCACCTGGGATGGAATGCGGGAGAAACTCTTT.

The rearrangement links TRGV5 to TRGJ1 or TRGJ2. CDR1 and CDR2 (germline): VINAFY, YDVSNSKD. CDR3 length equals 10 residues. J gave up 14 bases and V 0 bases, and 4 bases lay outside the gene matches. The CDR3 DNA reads TGTGCCACCTGGGACAGGCCCCAACTCTTT. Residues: CATWDRPQLF.

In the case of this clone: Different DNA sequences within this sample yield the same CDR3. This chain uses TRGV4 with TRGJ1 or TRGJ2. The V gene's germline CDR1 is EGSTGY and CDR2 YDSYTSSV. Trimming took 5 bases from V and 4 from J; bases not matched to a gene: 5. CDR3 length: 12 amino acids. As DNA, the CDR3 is TGTGCCACCTGGGGCCCATATTATAAGAAACTCTTT. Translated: CATWGPYYKKLF.

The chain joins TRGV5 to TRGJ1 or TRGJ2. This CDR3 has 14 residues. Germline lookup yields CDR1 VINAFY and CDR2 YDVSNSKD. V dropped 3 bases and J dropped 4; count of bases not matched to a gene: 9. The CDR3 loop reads CATWDSLVYYKKLF. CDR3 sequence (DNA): TGTGCCACCTGGGACTCCCTGGTCTATTATAAGAAACTCTTT.

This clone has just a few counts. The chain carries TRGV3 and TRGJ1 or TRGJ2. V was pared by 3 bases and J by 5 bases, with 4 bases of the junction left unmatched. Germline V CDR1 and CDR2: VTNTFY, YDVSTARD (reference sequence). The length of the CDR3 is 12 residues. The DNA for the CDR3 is TGTGCCACCTGGGACCCTAATTATAAGAAACTCTTT. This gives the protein CATWDPNYKKLF.

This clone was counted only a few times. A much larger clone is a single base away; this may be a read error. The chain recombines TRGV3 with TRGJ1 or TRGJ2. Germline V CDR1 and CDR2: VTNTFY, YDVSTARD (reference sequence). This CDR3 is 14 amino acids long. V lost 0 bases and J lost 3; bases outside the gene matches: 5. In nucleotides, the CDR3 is TGTGCCACCTGGGACAGGCCGGTTTATTATAAGAAACTCTTT. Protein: CATWDRPVYYKKLF.

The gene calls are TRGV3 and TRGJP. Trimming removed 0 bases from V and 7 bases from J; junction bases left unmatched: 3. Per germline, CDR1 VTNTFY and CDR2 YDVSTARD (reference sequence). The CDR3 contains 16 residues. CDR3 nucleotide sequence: TGTGCCACCTGGGACAGGTGCGAGTTGGGCAAAAAAATCAAGGTATTT. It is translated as CATWDRCELGKKIKVF.

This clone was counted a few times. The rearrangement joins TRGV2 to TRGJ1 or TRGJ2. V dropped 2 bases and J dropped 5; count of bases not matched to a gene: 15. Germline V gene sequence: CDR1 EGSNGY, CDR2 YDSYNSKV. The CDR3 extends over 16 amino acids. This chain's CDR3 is CATWDVDTGADYKKLF. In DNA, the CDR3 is TGTGCCACCTGGGACGTTGACACTGGGGCTGATTATAAGAAACTCTTT.

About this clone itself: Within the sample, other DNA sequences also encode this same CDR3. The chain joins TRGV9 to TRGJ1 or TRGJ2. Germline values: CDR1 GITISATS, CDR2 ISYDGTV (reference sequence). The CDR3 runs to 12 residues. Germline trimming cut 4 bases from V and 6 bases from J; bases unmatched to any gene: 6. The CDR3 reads CALWDSSYKKLF. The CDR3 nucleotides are TGTGCCTTGTGGGATAGTAGTTATAAGAAACTCTTT.

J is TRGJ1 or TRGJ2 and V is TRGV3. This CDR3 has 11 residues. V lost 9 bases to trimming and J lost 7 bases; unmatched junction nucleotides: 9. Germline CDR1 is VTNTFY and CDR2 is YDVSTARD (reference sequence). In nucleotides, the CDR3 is TGTGCCACCGCATTTGGGTATAAGAAACTCTTT. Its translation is CATAFGYKKLF.

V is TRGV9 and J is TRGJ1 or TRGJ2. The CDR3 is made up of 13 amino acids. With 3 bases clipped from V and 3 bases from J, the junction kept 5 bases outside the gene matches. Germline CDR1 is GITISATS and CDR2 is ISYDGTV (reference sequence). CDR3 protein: CALWEPVYYKKLF. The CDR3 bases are TGTGCCTTGTGGGAGCCAGTTTATTATAAGAAACTCTTT.

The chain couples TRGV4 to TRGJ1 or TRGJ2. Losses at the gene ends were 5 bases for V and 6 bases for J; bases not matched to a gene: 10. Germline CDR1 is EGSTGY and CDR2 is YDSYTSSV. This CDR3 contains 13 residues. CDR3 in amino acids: CATWGRVCYKKLF. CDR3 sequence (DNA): TGTGCCACCTGGGGGAGGGTTTGTTATAAGAAACTCTTT.